A selection of T cell receptor beta chains follows, all from one sample in a study of Graves' ophthalmopathy and Graves' hyperthyroidism. TCRdb processed the multiplex PCR reads anew with MiXCR; each CDR3 protein has one entry. Of around 1,000,000 distinct CDR3 sequences listed, approximately 35% are singletons. The sequencing sample was made of peripheral blood or thyroid tissue (not recorded which). All receptors come from an adult man with Graves' hyperthyroidism. The CDR3 runs from the conserved cysteine through the conserved F or W. Each record gives: clone size, J gene, CDR3 length, D gene, V gene, CDR3 DNA, CDR3 protein. A D gene is named only where the DNA matches it firmly. Some rows mark clone size as missing; the rest say once, few, many or name a class of expanded clone.

abundance: NA
j_gene: TRBJ2-7
len: 18
d_gene: TRBD1
v_gene: TRBV10-3
CDR3nt: TGTGCCAGCAGTTCCAAAACCGGACAGGGAACTTGGGGGTACGAGCAGTACTTC
CDR3aa: CASSSKTGQGTWGYEQYF

abundance: NA
j_gene: TRBJ1-4
len: 11
d_gene: NA
v_gene: TRBV20-1
CDR3nt: TGCAGTGCTAGCAGGGTTGAAAAACTGTTTTTT
CDR3aa: CSASRVEKLFF

abundance: NA
j_gene: TRBJ1-5
len: 12
d_gene: NA
v_gene: TRBV10-3
CDR3nt: TGTGCCACAGGACTAGCGGAGACCTACGAGCATTTT
CDR3aa: CATGLAETYEHF

abundance: many
j_gene: TRBJ1-1
len: 15
d_gene: NA
v_gene: TRBV5-1
CDR3nt: TGCGCCAGCAGCCAGTACGGGGGAGAGGGGACTGAAGCTTTCTTT
CDR3aa: CASSQYGGEGTEAFF

abundance: NA
j_gene: TRBJ1-1
len: 15
d_gene: TRBD1
v_gene: TRBV7-9
CDR3nt: TGTGCCAGCAGCTTAATCCAGGGGGCAATTTTTAGAGCTTCCTTT
CDR3aa: CASSLIQGAIFRASF

abundance: NA
j_gene: TRBJ1-2
len: 15
d_gene: NA
v_gene: TRBV5-5
CDR3nt: TGTGCCAGCAGCTTGGCGAATACCCCCCTCTATGGCTACACCTTC
CDR3aa: CASSLANTPLYGYTF

abundance: many
j_gene: TRBJ1-1
len: 13
d_gene: NA
v_gene: TRBV5-1
CDR3nt: TGCGCCAGCAGTCAGCACCAGAACACTGAAGCTTTCTTT
CDR3aa: CASSQHQNTEAFF

abundance: few
j_gene: TRBJ2-7
len: 15
d_gene: TRBD2
v_gene: TRBV5-6
CDR3nt: TGTGCCAGCAGCTTGCCTAGCGGGGGGATCTACGAGCAGTACTTC
CDR3aa: CASSLPSGGIYEQYF

abundance: few
j_gene: TRBJ2-2
len: 15
d_gene: NA
v_gene: TRBV19
CDR3nt: TGTGCCAGTAGCCCCCGGGCTCGAGGCACCGGGGAGCTGTTTTTT
CDR3aa: CASSPRARGTGELFF

abundance: NA
j_gene: TRBJ1-5
len: 15
d_gene: NA
v_gene: TRBV24-1
CDR3nt: TGTGCCACCAGTGCTCGGAAGGGGCAGGATCAGCCCCAGCATTTT
CDR3aa: CATSARKGQDQPQHF

abundance: many
j_gene: TRBJ1-2
len: 15
d_gene: TRBD1
v_gene: TRBV2
CDR3nt: TGTGCCAGCACCCCAGGACAGGGGGCATCGTCTGGCTACACCTTC
CDR3aa: CASTPGQGASSGYTF

abundance: many
j_gene: TRBJ1-6
len: 14
d_gene: NA
v_gene: TRBV19
CDR3nt: TGTGCCAGTAGTCGCCCAGGGGTTAATTCACCCCTCCACTTT
CDR3aa: CASSRPGVNSPLHF

abundance: many
j_gene: TRBJ1-1
len: 13
d_gene: NA
v_gene: TRBV19
CDR3nt: TGTGCCAGTAGTATAGGGGAAGAAACTGAAGCTTTCTTT
CDR3aa: CASSIGEETEAFF

abundance: many
j_gene: TRBJ2-5
len: 14
d_gene: NA
v_gene: TRBV29-1
CDR3nt: TGCAGCGTTGAACGCCTCCGGCGACAAGAGACCCAGTACTTC
CDR3aa: CSVERLRRQETQYF

abundance: NA
j_gene: TRBJ2-7
len: 16
d_gene: TRBD2
v_gene: TRBV30
CDR3nt: TGTGCCTGGAGTGTTGGCCTTCTAGCGGGAGGTTACGAGCAGTACTTC
CDR3aa: CAWSVGLLAGGYEQYF

abundance: many
j_gene: TRBJ1-2
len: 15
d_gene: TRBD1
v_gene: TRBV2
CDR3nt: TGTGCCAGCAGCCGGGACAGCTTTGCTCTCTATGGCTACACCTTC
CDR3aa: CASSRDSFALYGYTF

abundance: once
j_gene: TRBJ2-7
len: 12
d_gene: NA
v_gene: TRBV19
CDR3nt: TGTGCCAGTAGTATCGACAGCTACGAGCAGTACTTC
CDR3aa: CASSIDSYEQYF

abundance: NA
j_gene: TRBJ2-5
len: 15
d_gene: NA
v_gene: TRBV25-1
CDR3nt: TGTGCCAGCAGTGAGGACGGCCGTACCCCCGAGACCCAGTACTTC
CDR3aa: CASSEDGRTPETQYF

abundance: few
j_gene: TRBJ2-7
len: 14
d_gene: TRBD1
v_gene: TRBV6-5
CDR3nt: TGTGCCAGCAGTAAACGGGCAGGGGGCTACGAGCAGTACTTC
CDR3aa: CASSKRAGGYEQYF

abundance: many
j_gene: TRBJ2-7
len: 13
d_gene: TRBD1
v_gene: TRBV5-1
CDR3nt: TGCGCCAGCAGCATTGACAGGGTCGGCGAGCAGTACTTC
CDR3aa: CASSIDRVGEQYF

abundance: NA
j_gene: TRBJ2-7
len: 16
d_gene: TRBD2
v_gene: TRBV14
CDR3nt: TGTGCCAGCAGCCCGTCACTAGCGGGCCCCACCTACGAGCAGTACTTC
CDR3aa: CASSPSLAGPTYEQYF

abundance: many
j_gene: TRBJ2-2
len: 15
d_gene: NA
v_gene: TRBV7-8
CDR3nt: TGTGCCAGCAGCTTAGGACACAGGGTATCCGGGGAGCTGTTTTTT
CDR3aa: CASSLGHRVSGELFF

abundance: many
j_gene: TRBJ1-6
len: 14
d_gene: NA
v_gene: TRBV6-5
CDR3nt: TGTGCCAGCACCCTCGAACAGGGTTATTCACCCCTCCACTTT
CDR3aa: CASTLEQGYSPLHF

abundance: many
j_gene: TRBJ2-5
len: 13
d_gene: TRBD1
v_gene: TRBV29-1
CDR3nt: TGCAGCGTTGGGGACAGGGGTGGGGAGGCCCAGTACTTC
CDR3aa: CSVGDRGGEAQYF

abundance: NA
j_gene: TRBJ1-3
len: 15
d_gene: NA
v_gene: TRBV10-2
CDR3nt: TGTGCCAGCACTAGAAATTGGGGTGACGGAAACACCATATATTTT
CDR3aa: CASTRNWGDGNTIYF

abundance: NA
j_gene: TRBJ2-6
len: 16
d_gene: NA
v_gene: TRBV6-6
CDR3nt: TGTGCCAGCACCAAAAGTGGACAATCTGGGGCCAACGTCCTGACTTTC
CDR3aa: CASTKSGQSGANVLTF

abundance: many
j_gene: TRBJ1-4
len: 14
d_gene: TRBD1
v_gene: TRBV5-8
CDR3nt: TGTGCCAGCAGCCTCAGGGGGCGCGCGGGAAAACTGTTTTTT
CDR3aa: CASSLRGRAGKLFF

abundance: once
j_gene: TRBJ1-2
len: 11
d_gene: NA
v_gene: TRBV6-5
CDR3nt: TGTGCCAGCAGGAACCTTGATGGCTACACCTTC
CDR3aa: CASRNLDGYTF

abundance: NA
j_gene: TRBJ1-2
len: 13
d_gene: NA
v_gene: TRBV12-3/TRBV12-4
CDR3nt: TGTGCCAGCAGTTTAGAAGGGGGAGTCGGCTACACCTTC
CDR3aa: CASSLEGGVGYTF

abundance: NA
j_gene: TRBJ1-4
len: 12
d_gene: NA
v_gene: TRBV10-3
CDR3nt: TGTGCCACCCGGATCGGGGGTGAAAAACTGTTTTTT
CDR3aa: CATRIGGEKLFF

abundance: NA
j_gene: TRBJ1-6
len: 18
d_gene: TRBD1
v_gene: TRBV12-3/TRBV12-4
CDR3nt: TGTGCCAGCAGTTTTCGACCGGGTGGACCGGGACAGAATTCACCCCTCCACTTT
CDR3aa: CASSFRPGGPGQNSPLHF

abundance: NA
j_gene: TRBJ2-5
len: 16
d_gene: NA
v_gene: TRBV2
CDR3nt: TGTGCCAGCAGTGAAGGAGGGGCAGGGACCGGGCAGACCCAGTACTTC
CDR3aa: CASSEGGAGTGQTQYF

abundance: NA
j_gene: TRBJ1-5
len: 15
d_gene: NA
v_gene: TRBV7-9
CDR3nt: TGTGCCAGCAGCCCCAGCAGGACGGGCAATCAGCCCCAGCATTTT
CDR3aa: CASSPSRTGNQPQHF

abundance: NA
j_gene: TRBJ1-2
len: 14
d_gene: NA
v_gene: TRBV2
CDR3nt: TGTGCCAGCAGTGAAGGCTGGACGGACTATGGCTACACCTTC
CDR3aa: CASSEGWTDYGYTF

abundance: many
j_gene: TRBJ1-1
len: 14
d_gene: NA
v_gene: TRBV10-2
CDR3nt: TGCGCCAGCAGTGAGAAACAGGCGAACACTGAAGCTTTCTTT
CDR3aa: CASSEKQANTEAFF

abundance: many
j_gene: TRBJ1-2
len: 14
d_gene: NA
v_gene: TRBV13
CDR3nt: TGTGCCAGCTATGGACAGATGCTTCCCTATGGCTACACCTTC
CDR3aa: CASYGQMLPYGYTF

abundance: many
j_gene: TRBJ2-7
len: 14
d_gene: TRBD1
v_gene: TRBV2
CDR3nt: TGTGCCAGCAGTGTGGGCAGGGGGATGGACGAGCAGTACTTC
CDR3aa: CASSVGRGMDEQYF

abundance: NA
j_gene: TRBJ1-6
len: 17
d_gene: TRBD1
v_gene: TRBV6-5
CDR3nt: TGTGCCAGCAGAGGTGAAAAGACAGGGGGCCATAATTCACCCCTCCACTTT
CDR3aa: CASRGEKTGGHNSPLHF

abundance: many
j_gene: TRBJ2-2
len: 16
d_gene: NA
v_gene: TRBV7-8
CDR3nt: TGTGCCAGCAGCCCTCACCCCGATGCGAACACCGGGGAGCTGTTTTTT
CDR3aa: CASSPHPDANTGELFF

abundance: many
j_gene: TRBJ1-1
len: 13
d_gene: NA
v_gene: TRBV9
CDR3nt: TGTGCCAGCAGCGTAGATGATGGACGAGAAGCTTTCTTT
CDR3aa: CASSVDDGREAFF

abundance: once
j_gene: TRBJ1-1
len: 15
d_gene: TRBD1
v_gene: TRBV20-1
CDR3nt: TGCAGTGCTACGTCCGGGACAGCGAAAAACACTGAAGCTTTCTTT
CDR3aa: CSATSGTAKNTEAFF

abundance: NA
j_gene: TRBJ2-5
len: 14
d_gene: TRBD1
v_gene: TRBV2
CDR3nt: TGTGCCAGCAGTTACAGGGGGTCAGATCAGCCCCAGTACTTC
CDR3aa: CASSYRGSDQPQYF

abundance: many
j_gene: TRBJ1-4
len: 16
d_gene: NA
v_gene: TRBV10-3
CDR3nt: TGTGCCATCAGTGAGAGGGGCGCAGGGCTTAATGAAAAACTGTTTTTT
CDR3aa: CAISERGAGLNEKLFF

abundance: many
j_gene: TRBJ2-7
len: 10
d_gene: NA
v_gene: TRBV20-1
CDR3nt: TGCAGTGCTGAGGACGTCCGGCAGTACTTC
CDR3aa: CSAEDVRQYF

abundance: NA
j_gene: TRBJ2-7
len: 18
d_gene: NA
v_gene: TRBV11-2
CDR3nt: TGTGCCAGCAGCGCGCCCCAGGGCCGTCCCATTAGATCCTACGAGCAGTACTTC
CDR3aa: CASSAPQGRPIRSYEQYF

abundance: NA
j_gene: TRBJ2-5
len: 11
d_gene: NA
v_gene: TRBV11-1
CDR3nt: TGTGCCAGCCGGGACGGTGGGACCCAGTACTTC
CDR3aa: CASRDGGTQYF

abundance: few
j_gene: TRBJ2-7
len: 14
d_gene: TRBD2
v_gene: TRBV20-1
CDR3nt: TGCAGTGCTGAAGGGTGGGGGGGAACCTACGAGCAGTACTTC
CDR3aa: CSAEGWGGTYEQYF

abundance: NA
j_gene: TRBJ1-3
len: 14
d_gene: TRBD1
v_gene: TRBV20-1
CDR3nt: TGCAGTGCTAGTCAGGGGGCGCGTGATAACACCATATATTTT
CDR3aa: CSASQGARDNTIYF

abundance: many
j_gene: TRBJ1-6
len: 14
d_gene: TRBD1
v_gene: TRBV7-9
CDR3nt: TGTGCCAGCAGCGAGGGGACAGGGCAGCGGCCCCTCCACTTT
CDR3aa: CASSEGTGQRPLHF